Listed below are T cell receptor beta chains from one sample, sequenced in a study of shared clonotypes between healthy human individuals. Sequenced by immunoSEQ multiplex PCR; TCRdb stores in-frame clones only, minus some. This repertoire shows about 590,000 clones, roughly 96% found once; its top ten account for 0.1% to 0.11%. Sequenced: naive CD8+ T cells sorted from blood. All receptors derive from a woman aged 25 to 39 in good health. CDR3s include the opening cysteine and the closing phenylalanine or tryptophan. D genes are given only for firm matches. Expanded clones are given a class, and other clones once, few, many or no size at all.

>TRBD1|NA|TRBV27|TRBJ2-7
TGTGCCAGCAGTTTGACAGGGGGCATCCACGAGCAGTACTTC
CASSLTGGIHEQYF
>NA|few|TRBV13|TRBJ2-7
TGTGCCAGCAGCTTAGCGACTAGAGGTGAGCAGTACTTC
CASSLATRGEQYF
>NA|NA|TRBV14|TRBJ1-1
TGTGCCAGCAGCCCATGGGGGTTGAACACTGAAGCTTTCTTT
CASSPWGLNTEAFF
>TRBD2|NA|TRBV10-3|TRBJ2-1
TGTGCCATCCCCTCTCGCCTAGCGGGTAGGAATGAGCAGTTCTTC
CAIPSRLAGRNEQFF
>TRBD2|once|TRBV6-5|TRBJ2-1
TGTGCCAGCAGTTTGAGCGGGAGCTCCTACAATGAGCAGTTCTTC
CASSLSGSSYNEQFF
>NA|NA|TRBV9|TRBJ2-7
TGTGCCAGCAGCGTAGCGGAAGGCTACGAGCAGTACTTC
CASSVAEGYEQYF
>NA|NA|TRBV10-3|TRBJ2-7
TGTGCCATCAGTGATCCCGTCAGTTACGAGCAGTACTTC
CAISDPVSYEQYF
>TRBD1|NA|TRBV6-6|TRBJ2-7
TGTGCCAGCAGTCCATGGACAGGAGACTACGAGCAGTACTTC
CASSPWTGDYEQYF
>NA|NA|TRBV11-2|TRBJ2-7
TGTGCCAGCAGCTCGACAGGTTACGAGCAGTACTTC
CASSSTGYEQYF
>NA|NA|TRBV28|TRBJ2-7
TGTGCCAGCAGTTTAAGGGGTGGGCAGTACTTC
CASSLRGGQYF
>TRBD2|few|TRBV28|TRBJ2-3
TGTGCCAGCAGCGGTGGGACTAGCGGACCAGATACGCAGTATTTT
CASSGGTSGPDTQYF
>NA|NA|TRBV11-3|TRBJ1-2
TGTGCCAGCAGCCCCACCCCCAGGGGTAGACGAATTTATGGCTACACCTTC
CASSPTPRGRRIYGYTF
>NA|NA|TRBV6-1|TRBJ2-7
TGTGCCAGCAGTGAAAGAGAGACCCGCGGGGCTAGCGATACCTACGAGCAGTACTTC
CASSERETRGASDTYEQYF
>NA|NA|TRBV7-9|TRBJ2-7
TGTGCCAGCAGCTTAGATTCTTCCTACGAGCAGTACTTC
CASSLDSSYEQYF
>TRBD1|NA|TRBV27|TRBJ2-1
TGTGCCAGCAGTTTAGACAGGGCAAATGAGCAGTTCTTC
CASSLDRANEQFF
>TRBD1|once|TRBV7-9|TRBJ2-1
TGTGCCAGCAGCCCCCGGGACAGCCAGAGCTCCTACAATGAGCAGTTCTTC
CASSPRDSQSSYNEQFF
>NA|NA|TRBV28|TRBJ1-5
TGTGCCAGCAGTCTCCGAGCTAGCAATCAGCCCCAGCATTTT
CASSLRASNQPQHF
>NA|NA|TRBV28|TRBJ2-7
TGTGCCAGCAGTCTAGGCCAGGACAGGGTGGGCGGGAGGACAACCTACGAGCAGTACTTC
CASSLGQDRVGGRTTYEQYF
>NA|once|TRBV13|TRBJ2-1
TGTGCCAGCAGCCACTTTTCCAATGAGCAGTTCTTC
CASSHFSNEQFF
>NA|NA|TRBV23-1|TRBJ2-6
TGCGCCAGCAGTCAAATGGGCGGAGGGTCTGGGGCCAACGTCCTGACTTTC
CASSQMGGGSGANVLTF
>TRBD2|NA|TRBV9|TRBJ2-1
TGTGCCAGCAGCGTAGAAAGCGGGAGCTCCTACAATGAGCAGTTCTTC
CASSVESGSSYNEQFF
>NA|NA|TRBV27|TRBJ2-3
TGTGCCAGCAGGGCAATAGCGGCTATTATTATGGGGACAGATACGCAGTATTTT
CASRAIAAIIMGTDTQYF
>NA|NA|TRBV15|TRBJ1-4
TGTGCCACCAGCAGAGATCTGAGGACAGCAACTAATGAAAAACTGTTTTTT
CATSRDLRTATNEKLFF